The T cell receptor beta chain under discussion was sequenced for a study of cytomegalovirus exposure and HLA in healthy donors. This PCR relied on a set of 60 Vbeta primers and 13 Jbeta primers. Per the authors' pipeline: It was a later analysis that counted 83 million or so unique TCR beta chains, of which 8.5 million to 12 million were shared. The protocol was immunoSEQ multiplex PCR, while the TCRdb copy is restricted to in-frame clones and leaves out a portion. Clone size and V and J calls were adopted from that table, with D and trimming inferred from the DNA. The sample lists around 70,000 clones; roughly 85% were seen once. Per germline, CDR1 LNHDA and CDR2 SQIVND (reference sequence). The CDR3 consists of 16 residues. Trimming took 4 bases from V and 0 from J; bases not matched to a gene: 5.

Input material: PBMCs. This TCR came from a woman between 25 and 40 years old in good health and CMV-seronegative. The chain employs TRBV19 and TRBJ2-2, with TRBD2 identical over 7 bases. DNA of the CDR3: TGTGCCAGTAGTACGATACTAGCGCCGAACACCGGGGAGCTGTTTTTT. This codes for CASSTILAPNTGELFF.